This T cell receptor (beta chain) was captured by sequencing in a study of blood T cells in healthy people across ages. Points from the study as a whole: CMV status of donors was unknown, possibly confounding expanded clonotype changes.

Details on this clonotype: Antigen specificity is unknown.

In terms of origin and age, donors were healthy Caucasian individuals from Russia aged 6 to 90. With a J-beta primer mix and a sample-barcoded 5' primer, a second PCR ran about 7 to 12 cycles. TCRdb fed the 5' RACE reads into MiXCR, producing one record per CDR3 protein. This table has about 1.1 million distinct CDR3 sequences, 35% to 45% appearing once. CDR1 is SQVTM, CDR2 ANQGSEA, per germline. This CDR3 is built from 17 residues. V dropped 4 bases and J dropped 0; count of bases not matched to a gene: 8. This clonotype was sampled from a man between 18 and 29 years old in good health. The sequenced material came from blood. This rearrangement joins TRBV29-1 to TRBJ2-3; 12 bases map to TRBD2. DNA for the CDR3: TGCAGCGTTGGAGATACTAGCGGGGGGTCTAGCACAGATACGCAGTATTTT. Its protein is CSVGDTSGGSSTDTQYF.